A selection of T cell receptor beta chains follows, all from one sample in a study of T cells expressing NK-cell markers. Using the 5' RACE reads, TCRdb records one entry per CDR3 protein without DNA. This repertoire comprises 150,000 to 160,000 distinct CDR3 sequences; its ten largest clones make up 30% to 45%. The sequenced sample was blood T cells: a sorted CD56 or NKG2C T cell subset, CD4+ or CD8+ T cells, or bulk PBMC T cells (not recorded which). These receptor sequences come from a woman aged 45-59 years in good health. Both conserved end residues are part of each CDR3. Each record gives: J gene, V gene, CDR3 protein.

J gene: TRBJ1-5; V gene: TRBV27; CDR3 protein: CASSPTRQDQPQHF
J gene: TRBJ2-1; V gene: TRBV7-3; CDR3 protein: CASSLRAPLGTSSYNEQFF
J gene: TRBJ2-3; V gene: TRBV11-2; CDR3 protein: CASSFGGLRLDTQYF
J gene: TRBJ1-1; V gene: TRBV27; CDR3 protein: CASNEAGDMNTEAFF
J gene: TRBJ1-1; V gene: TRBV6-1; CDR3 protein: CASKYRSPNTEAFF
J gene: TRBJ2-1; V gene: TRBV20-1; CDR3 protein: CSARGEDNRGEQFF
J gene: TRBJ2-1; V gene: TRBV7-6; CDR3 protein: CASSLGGIFPYNEQFF
J gene: TRBJ1-1; V gene: TRBV5-1; CDR3 protein: CASSALPGQGPTEAFF
J gene: TRBJ2-5; V gene: TRBV27; CDR3 protein: CASSLSGETQYF
J gene: TRBJ2-5; V gene: TRBV28; CDR3 protein: CASSIVHGASQETQYF
J gene: TRBJ2-3; V gene: TRBV13; CDR3 protein: CASSLAGLPSDTQYF
J gene: TRBJ2-5; V gene: TRBV19; CDR3 protein: CASSIVAGNQETQYF
J gene: TRBJ2-7; V gene: TRBV3-1; CDR3 protein: CASSQVGREGYEQYF
J gene: TRBJ2-2; V gene: TRBV12-3/TRBV12-4; CDR3 protein: CASTVVTSGVGSGELFF
J gene: TRBJ2-2; V gene: TRBV11-2; CDR3 protein: CASSLNGATGELFF
J gene: TRBJ2-7; V gene: TRBV29-1; CDR3 protein: CSVVFVGTGTYEQYF
J gene: TRBJ1-5; V gene: TRBV9; CDR3 protein: CASSSGRDQPQHF
J gene: TRBJ2-1; V gene: TRBV19; CDR3 protein: CASSPLASSGDEQFF
J gene: TRBJ1-1; V gene: TRBV9; CDR3 protein: CASSVEGLTEAFF
J gene: TRBJ2-7; V gene: TRBV13; CDR3 protein: CASSGAGQGIADPYEQYF
J gene: TRBJ2-2; V gene: TRBV6-4; CDR3 protein: CASSTEDTGELFF
J gene: TRBJ1-5; V gene: TRBV27; CDR3 protein: CASSRTYSNQPQHF
J gene: TRBJ2-1; V gene: TRBV29-1; CDR3 protein: CSGTGQYNEQFF
J gene: TRBJ2-4; V gene: TRBV12-5; CDR3 protein: CASGLGRENIQYF
J gene: TRBJ2-2; V gene: TRBV6-1; CDR3 protein: CASSEGLTTGELFF